The 18 T cell receptor beta chains in this list originate from one sample, sequenced in a study of HIV-infected children after antiretroviral therapy interruption. A 3' RACE protocol on RNA, with unique molecular identifiers, produced the TCR library. TCRdb re-derived calls from the 3' RACE reads in MiXCR, one entry per CDR3 protein. Among 30,000 to 40,000 distinct CDR3 sequences, 6.5% were seen once, and the ten largest hold more than 0.85%. Stated treatment: PENTA 11 planned treatment interruption arm or continuous ART arm. The sequences come from CD45RA+ CD4+ T cells from PBMCs, pooled from several time points, collected from a donor given antiretroviral therapy, either interrupted or continuous. Subset in this sample: naive CD4+ CD45RA+ CD45RO- T cells. The source of these receptors is a pool of human donors with HIV.

There are many counts of this clonotype. The genes are TRBV12-3 or TRBV12-4 and TRBJ2-1, with 8 bases that match TRBD1. This CDR3 spans 14 amino acids. V dropped 2 bases and J dropped 7; count of bases not matched to a gene: 4. The CDR3 nucleotides read TGTGCCAGCAGTTTAAGACAGGGGAGGAATGAGCAGTTCTTC. Translating it yields CASSLRQGRNEQFF.

In this sample, this clonotype turned up a few times. This sequence joins TRBV27 and TRBJ1-1, with 8 nucleotides matching TRBD1. The CDR3 has 16 amino acids. Trimming removed 4 bases from V and 7 bases from J; junction bases left unmatched: 14. The germline V gene has CDR1 MNHEY and CDR2 SMNVEV (reference sequence). CDR3: CASSSGTGRGSIEAFF. CDR3 in DNA: TGTGCCAGCAGTTCGGGGACAGGCAGGGGTTCAATTGAAGCTTTCTTT.

Ten or more counts support this clonotype. The J gene is TRBJ2-1, the V gene TRBV7-3; 12 bases line up with TRBD2. The germline CDR1 and CDR2 sequences are SGHTA and FQGTGA. J gave up 8 bases and V 5 bases, and 7 bases lay outside the gene matches. The CDR3 spans 15 residues. The CDR3 protein is CASSPRTSGIHEQFF. Here the CDR3 DNA reads TGTGCCAGCAGCCCTCGGACTAGCGGGATCCATGAGCAGTTCTTC.

This clonotype occurred many times. The rearrangement uses TRBV7-2 and TRBJ1-1; D remains unclear. The V gene lost 5 bases and the J gene lost 6 bases, with 10 bases spanning the gap. CDR3 length equals 12 residues. The germline CDR1 and CDR2 sequences are SGHTA and FQGNSA. The CDR3 sequence: CASSPPKPEAFF. Written as DNA, the CDR3 is TGTGCCAGCAGCCCCCCAAAGCCTGAAGCTTTCTTT.

The chain joins TRBV14 to TRBJ2-3, with TRBD1 matching 7 bases. Trimming took 4 bases from V and 4 from J; bases not matched to a gene: 11. The germline CDR1 and CDR2 sequences are SGHDN and FVKESK. The CDR3 runs to 16 residues. The CDR3 nucleotides are TGTGCCAGCAGCCTCTACACAGGGGTTCTTGCAGATACGCAGTATTTT. As protein: CASSLYTGVLADTQYF.

This clonotype appeared many times. V is TRBV7-2 and J is TRBJ2-5; perhaps D is TRBD1 or TRBD2 (6 bases each). The CDR3 spans 15 residues. V was trimmed by 3 bases and J by 3 bases, leaving 14 bases between them. Germline loops: CDR1 SGHTA, CDR2 FQGNSA. The CDR3 loop is CASSLTQGRKETQYF. The CDR3 nucleotides are TGTGCCAGCAGCTTGACCCAGGGGAGGAAAGAGACCCAGTACTTC.

This clonotype was counted many times. The V gene is TRBV29-1, the J gene TRBJ1-1; D not resolved. The V gene's germline CDR1 is SQVTM and CDR2 ANQGSEA. The CDR3 loop spans 13 amino acids. The ends were cut back, 6 bases at V and 1 base at J, with 12 bases in the middle. CDR3 amino acids: CSVGGRENTEAFF. DNA of the CDR3: TGCAGCGTAGGTGGGAGAGAGAACACTGAAGCTTTCTTT.

This clonotype was observed many times. This rearrangement joins TRBV7-8 to TRBJ1-1; TRBD1 agrees at 9 bases. V gave up 8 bases and J gave up 3 bases; unmatched junction bases: 22. Germline V gives CDR1 SGHVS, CDR2 FQNEAQ. The CDR3 length is 19 residues. CDR3 coding DNA: TGTGCCAGCGTCCGAGGGACAGGGTGGCGGTCGCATCGGGACACTGAAGCTTTCTTT. Translating it yields CASVRGTGWRSHRDTEAFF.

J is TRBJ1-1 and V is TRBV12-3 or TRBV12-4; D possibly corresponds to TRBD1 (5 bases). Trimming stripped 5 bases from V and 2 bases from J, with 15 bases between. The CDR3 spans 15 residues. The CDR3 spells CASSPPTALNTEAFF. The CDR3, as DNA: TGTGCCAGCAGTCCACCGACAGCGCTAAACACTGAAGCTTTCTTT.

In its sample, this clonotype was seen many times. The chain couples TRBV4-1 to TRBJ2-1, with TRBD2 identical over 10 bases. Trimming at V came to 4 bases and at J to 7 bases, leaving 13 bases not matched to a gene. CDR1 is MGHRA, CDR2 YSYEKL, per germline. The CDR3 is made up of 17 amino acids. The CDR3 region has the DNA TGCGCCAGCAGCCCAAGCCCCACTAGCGGGATCGGGAATGAGCAGTTCTTC. This translates into CASSPSPTSGIGNEQFF.

The table lists this clonotype with many counts. This chain links TRBV20-1 with TRBJ1-2; D unresolved. Germline CDR1 reads DFQATT; CDR2 reads SNEGSKA (reference sequence). V shed 3 bases and J shed 7 bases, with 21 bases lying between them. The CDR3 is 15 amino acids. The DNA of the CDR3 is TGCAGTGCTAGGGGAGGCACGACTGGGCTACGTGGCTACACCTTC. The encoded protein is CSARGGTTGLRGYTF.

This clonotype came up many times. The chain couples TRBV7-9 to TRBJ2-5, with a tentative D call TRBD2 (5 bases). CDR1 is SEHNR, CDR2 FQNEAQ, per germline (reference sequence). The CDR3 length is 14 residues. Trimming took off 4 bases at V and 2 bases at J, with 11 bases between the two ends. In DNA, the CDR3 is TGTGCCAGCAGCTCCCGGGATACTCAAGAGACCCAGTACTTC. Its protein is CASSSRDTQETQYF.

There are many counts of this clonotype. The rearrangement uses TRBV10-3 and TRBJ2-7; 8 nucleotides line up with TRBD1. The V and J ends lost 2 bases and 3 bases, in that order; junction bases with no gene match: 6. The V gene's germline CDR1 is ENHRY and CDR2 SYGVKD. This CDR3 is 15 amino acids long. In DNA, the CDR3 is TGTGCCATCAGTGAGGGAGGGACAGGACACTACGAGCAGTACTTC. Translated, it gives CAISEGGTGHYEQYF.

This clonotype was seen repeatedly, ten times or more. CDR3 amino acids: CASSDRSSYEQYF. CDR3 DNA sequence: TGTGCCAGCAGTGACAGAAGCTCCTACGAGCAGTACTTC. This sequence joins TRBV27 and TRBJ2-7, with a possible D match to TRBD1 (5 bases). The V gene lost 5 bases and the J gene lost 0 bases, with 8 bases spanning the gap. Per the germline V gene, CDR1 is MNHEY and CDR2 is SMNVEV (reference sequence). This CDR3 has 13 residues.

The chain is built from TRBV24-1 and TRBJ2-1; the match to TRBD2 covers 11 bases. V was pared by 6 bases and J by 2 bases, with 11 bases of the junction left unmatched. Germline V gene sequence: CDR1 KGHDR, CDR2 SFDVKD. The CDR3 has 18 amino acids. The CDR3 sequence: CATSTHSGGLAAYNEQFF. Here the CDR3 DNA reads TGTGCCACCAGTACCCATTCGGGGGGACTAGCGGCCTACAATGAGCAGTTCTTC.

J is TRBJ1-5 and V is TRBV15; D is undetermined. CDR1 and CDR2 from the germline V gene are LNHNV and YYDKDF (reference sequence). Deletions cut 0 bases from V and 3 bases from J, with 12 bases between. This CDR3 region has 16 residues. The CDR3 DNA reads as TGTGCCACCAGCAGAGATCGAGGGAGCTTCAATCAGCCCCAGCATTTT. As protein: CATSRDRGSFNQPQHF.

The gene calls are TRBV27 and TRBJ2-1; 12 bases line up with TRBD2. The CDR3 length is 17 residues. After removal of 5 bases from V and 6 bases from J, the junction contained 11 bases not matched to a gene. From germline, CDR1 is MNHEY and CDR2 SMNVEV (reference sequence). This CDR3 is CASSLRPAGLAGNEQFF. CDR3 in DNA: TGTGCCAGCAGTCTCCGCCCTGCGGGACTAGCGGGCAATGAGCAGTTCTTC.

This clonotype showed up many times. V and J are TRBV7-8 and TRBJ2-2, with 9 bases fitting TRBD2. V was clipped by 5 bases and J by 4 bases; unmatched bases: 8. Per germline, CDR1 SGHVS and CDR2 FQNEAQ. CDR3 length equals 16 residues. The CDR3 loop reads CASSQRGGAITGELFF. The CDR3 nucleotides read TGTGCCAGCAGCCAGCGCGGGGGGGCGATCACCGGGGAGCTGTTTTTT.